This is a list of T cell receptor beta chains from one sample in a study of T cells after yellow fever vaccination. TCRdb processed the 5' RACE reads anew with MiXCR; each CDR3 protein has one entry. Of more than 450,000 distinct CDR3 sequences listed, 20% to 25% are singletons. The input for sequencing was PBMCs, taken roughly 23 days after the first yellow fever vaccination. Source of these receptors: a man aged 18-30 years who received the YFV17D yellow fever vaccine. CDR3s include the opening cysteine and the closing phenylalanine or tryptophan. D genes are given only for firm matches. Some rows mark clone size as missing; the rest say once, few, many or name a class of expanded clone.

-,TRBV19,TRBJ1-4,-,CASSLYSSGREKLFF,TGTGCCAGTAGTTTATACAGCTCCGGCCGTGAAAAACTGTTTTTT
-,TRBV2,TRBJ1-1,few,CASSVSPNTEAFF,TGTGCCAGCAGTGTCTCTCCTAACACTGAAGCTTTCTTT
-,TRBV3-1,TRBJ2-5,-,CASSQDGGWGETQYF,TGTGCCAGCAGCCAAGATGGGGGCTGGGGGGAGACCCAGTACTTC
-,TRBV6-2/TRBV6-3,TRBJ1-2,-,CASSYSREDGYTF,TGTGCCAGCAGTTACTCCAGGGAGGATGGCTACACCTTC
TRBD1,TRBV18,TRBJ2-7,few,CASSRRDRFYEQYF,TGTGCCAGCTCACGGCGGGACAGGTTCTACGAGCAGTACTTC
-,TRBV5-1,TRBJ2-3,few,CASSLEEGWTDTQYF,TGCGCCAGCAGCCTTGAAGAGGGCTGGACAGATACGCAGTATTTT
-,TRBV5-1,TRBJ1-1,few,CASSLGYGSTEAFF,TGCGCCAGCAGCTTGGGGTATGGGAGCACTGAAGCTTTCTTT
-,TRBV20-1,TRBJ1-5,many,CSAGKGRAGQPQHF,TGCAGTGCTGGGAAGGGCAGGGCTGGTCAGCCCCAGCATTTT
-,TRBV7-2,TRBJ1-1,many,CASSLDQNTEAFF,TGTGCCAGCAGCTTAGACCAGAACACTGAAGCTTTCTTT
-,TRBV20-1,TRBJ2-1,-,CSASRQGLGDEQFF,TGCAGTGCTAGCCGACAGGGACTTGGAGATGAGCAGTTCTTC
-,TRBV5-1,TRBJ1-5,-,CASSLQGPYSNQPQHF,TGCGCCAGCAGCTTACAGGGCCCTTATAGCAATCAGCCCCAGCATTTT
-,TRBV3-1,TRBJ1-4,-,CASSQEVDRFNEKLFF,TGTGCCAGCAGCCAAGAAGTCGACAGGTTTAATGAAAAACTGTTTTTT
-,TRBV14,TRBJ1-1,few,CASSPGSYTEAFF,TGTGCCAGCAGCCCCGGGAGTTACACTGAAGCTTTCTTT
-,TRBV7-6,TRBJ1-4,once,CASSFGPAPNEKLFF,TGTGCCAGCAGCTTCGGTCCAGCTCCTAATGAAAAACTGTTTTTT
TRBD1,TRBV7-6,TRBJ2-1,-,CASSLWDREYNEQFF,TGTGCCAGCAGCTTATGGGACAGGGAATACAATGAGCAGTTCTTC
-,TRBV29-1,TRBJ1-1,many,CSVDKSGMNTEAFF,TGCAGCGTTGACAAGTCCGGGATGAACACTGAAGCTTTCTTT
-,TRBV20-1,TRBJ2-3,few,CSAQTGDRATDTQYF,TGCAGTGCCCAGACGGGGGACCGAGCAACAGATACGCAGTATTTT
-,TRBV11-2,TRBJ2-3,-,CASSLGGRGWLTTDTQYF,TGTGCCAGCAGCTTAGGGGGTCGGGGCTGGCTGACCACAGATACGCAGTATTTT
-,TRBV27,TRBJ2-7,-,CASSYRLDSYEQYF,TGTGCCAGCAGTTACCGGCTGGACTCCTACGAGCAGTACTTC
TRBD2,TRBV7-2,TRBJ2-3,many,CASSLGLAGGNTQYF,TGTGCCAGCAGCTTGGGACTAGCGGGGGGTAATACGCAGTATTTT
-,TRBV5-1,TRBJ1-1,few,CASSLAEGHGYTEAFF,TGCGCCAGCAGCTTGGCCGAGGGCCACGGGTACACTGAAGCTTTCTTT
TRBD1,TRBV12-3/TRBV12-4,TRBJ2-2,few,CASARKGTEHTGELFF,TGTGCCAGTGCAAGGAAAGGGACAGAACACACCGGGGAGCTGTTTTTT
-,TRBV7-3,TRBJ1-1,few,CASSPQAGTGAFF,TGTGCCAGCAGCCCGCAGGCTGGGACGGGAGCTTTCTTT
-,TRBV7-9,TRBJ2-2,-,CASSFTQEANGELFF,TGTGCCAGCAGCTTTACGCAGGAGGCGAACGGGGAGCTGTTTTTT
-,TRBV5-6,TRBJ1-1,-,CASSRTELNTEAFF,TGTGCCAGCAGCCGGACAGAATTGAACACTGAAGCTTTCTTT
-,TRBV9,TRBJ2-7,few,CASSVGGGRYEQYF,TGTGCCAGCAGCGTAGGGGGGGGCCGCTACGAGCAGTACTTC
-,TRBV23-1,TRBJ2-3,-,CASSQSKDYATDTQYF,TGCGCCAGCAGTCAATCGAAGGATTACGCCACAGATACGCAGTATTTT
-,TRBV4-3,TRBJ2-2,once,CASRTLANTGELFF,TGCGCCAGCAGAACCCTGGCGAACACCGGGGAGCTGTTTTTT
TRBD1,TRBV24-1,TRBJ2-1,once,CATSGDRASSYNEQFF,TGTGCCACCAGTGGCGACAGGGCCAGCTCCTACAATGAGCAGTTCTTC
TRBD2,TRBV20-1,TRBJ2-5,many,CSLAGEETQYF,TGCAGCTTAGCGGGTGAAGAGACCCAGTACTTC
-,TRBV7-7,TRBJ2-3,-,CASSSGTPTDTQYF,TGTGCCAGCAGCTCGGGGACACCCACAGATACGCAGTATTTT
-,TRBV29-1,TRBJ2-3,-,CSVVRRRGHLKLDTQYF,TGCAGCGTCGTAAGACGGAGAGGACACCTCAAGCTGGATACGCAGTATTTT
TRBD1,TRBV7-2,TRBJ1-4,-,CASSLDREKLFF,TGTGCCAGCAGCCTGGACAGGGAGAAACTGTTTTTT
TRBD1,TRBV20-1,TRBJ1-6,many,CSARDDREASPLHF,TGCAGTGCTAGAGATGACAGGGAGGCTTCACCCCTCCACTTT
-,TRBV29-1,TRBJ2-3,few,CSAGTQADTQYF,TGCAGCGCGGGGACCCAGGCGGATACGCAGTATTTT
TRBD1,TRBV11-2,TRBJ2-2,-,CASSHPGQGTTGELFF,TGTGCCAGCAGCCACCCGGGACAGGGTACCACCGGGGAGCTGTTTTTT
-,TRBV7-2,TRBJ2-7,-,CASSLGWVNEQYF,TGTGCCAGCAGCTTAGGTTGGGTCAACGAGCAGTACTTC
-,TRBV6-1,TRBJ1-4,few,CASWMHATNEKLFF,TGTGCCAGTTGGATGCATGCAACTAATGAAAAACTGTTTTTT
TRBD2,TRBV4-3,TRBJ2-3,many,CASSQEGLAGGSDTQYF,TGCGCCAGCAGCCAAGAGGGACTAGCGGGGGGGAGCGATACGCAGTATTTT
-,TRBV6-1,TRBJ2-5,once,CAVQRSGFGGETQYF,TGTGCCGTCCAAAGATCAGGTTTTGGGGGAGAGACCCAGTACTTC
-,TRBV5-5,TRBJ1-5,-,CASSSGRENLGVAQHF,TGTGCCAGCAGCTCCGGACGGGAGAATCTGGGGGTGGCCCAGCATTTT
TRBD2,TRBV9,TRBJ2-3,few,CASSVAASGGGQTDTQYF,TGTGCCAGCAGCGTAGCAGCTAGCGGGGGGGGTCAAACAGATACGCAGTATTTT
TRBD1,TRBV5-6,TRBJ1-2,-,CASSLGDRSRGYTF,TGTGCCAGCAGCTTGGGGGACAGGTCGCGCGGCTACACCTTC
-,TRBV5-1,TRBJ2-1,few,CASSRYYLSYNEQFF,TGCGCCAGCAGCCGCTATTATCTTTCCTACAATGAGCAGTTCTTC
TRBD1,TRBV7-2,TRBJ2-2,-,CASSLVPGQGTGELFF,TGTGCCAGCAGCTTAGTACCGGGACAGGGAACCGGGGAGCTGTTTTTT
-,TRBV20-1,TRBJ1-2,-,CRGGDGYTF,TGCAGGGGGGGGGATGGCTACACCTTC
-,TRBV6-5,TRBJ2-1,-,CASSYGGRINEQFF,TGTGCCAGCAGTTACGGGGGCCGCATAAATGAGCAGTTCTTC
-,TRBV3-1,TRBJ1-2,-,CASSQDTGSGYTF,TGTGCCAGCAGCCAAGACACGGGGTCTGGCTACACCTTC
TRBD2,TRBV5-1,TRBJ2-2,few,CASSTGLASNTGELFF,TGCGCCAGCAGCACCGGACTAGCATCGAACACCGGGGAGCTGTTTTTT
-,TRBV7-9,TRBJ1-1,few,CASSRHDPWAEAFF,TGTGCCAGCAGCCGACACGATCCTTGGGCTGAAGCTTTCTTT
TRBD1,TRBV20-1,TRBJ2-7,-,CSAPDRGGTYEQYF,TGCAGTGCACCTGACAGGGGAGGAACCTACGAGCAGTACTTC
-,TRBV7-2,TRBJ2-5,many,CASSLVYQETQYF,TGTGCCAGCAGCTTAGTTTACCAAGAGACCCAGTACTTC
TRBD2,TRBV20-1,TRBJ2-3,many,CSELAAGGMPDTQYF,TGCAGTGAGCTGGCCGCGGGGGGGATGCCAGATACGCAGTATTTT
-,TRBV28,TRBJ2-1,-,CASSTSSSYNEQFF,-
TRBD1,TRBV5-1,TRBJ1-2,few,CASSLEPGGNQGYTF,TGCGCCAGCAGCTTGGAGCCAGGGGGTAATCAGGGCTACACCTTC
-,TRBV6-5,TRBJ1-6,-,CASSYSIVSPLHF,TGTGCCAGCAGTTACTCGATAGTTTCACCCCTCCACTTT
TRBD2,TRBV11-3,TRBJ2-1,-,CASSSFGGGREQFF,TGTGCCAGCAGCTCTTTCGGGGGGGGACGTGAGCAGTTCTTC
TRBD2,TRBV6-2/TRBV6-3,TRBJ2-3,few,CASSYPLLAVSTDTQYF,TGTGCCAGCAGTTACCCCCTCCTAGCGGTGAGCACAGATACGCAGTATTTT
TRBD1,TRBV6-2/TRBV6-3,TRBJ1-4,few,CASSSRQGATNEKLFF,TGTGCCAGCAGTTCTCGCCAGGGGGCAACTAATGAAAAACTGTTTTTT